Sequencing of this TCR beta chain was carried out in a study of neurological immune-mediated disorders. As for the cDNA, it was generated by 5'RACE with 10-nucleotide random UMIs. TCRdb analysed the 5' RACE reads with MiXCR anew, one entry per CDR3 protein. The sample lists tens of thousands of distinct CDR3 sequences; roughly 4.8% were seen once. Points on this clonotype: The target antigen is unknown.

Study conclusions and caveats: Across subjects, no CDR3 amino acid sequence appeared in expanded clones of more than one subject, a finding that suggested private repertoires in all groups.

There are 13 residues in the CDR3. V lost 5 bases to trimming and J lost 1 base, with 8 bases between them. Germline values: CDR1 SGHTA, CDR2 FQGTGA. Source material: PBMCs. The receptor was isolated from a woman aged 30 to 39 with multiple sclerosis. V is TRBV7-3 and J is TRBJ1-1; no firm D call. CDR3 loop: CASSLQENTEAFF. As DNA, the CDR3 is TGTGCCAGCAGCCTTCAGGAGAACACTGAAGCTTTCTTT.